Sequencing of this T cell receptor beta chain was carried out in a study of Ad26.COV2.S vaccination and SARS-CoV-2 variants. Study-wide points: Across vaccine and placebo recipients, the breadth of non-spike TCRs was similar.

In its sample, this clone was seen once. The antigen is undetermined. Regarding treatment: some 20 received Ad26.COV2.S at low or high dose, single or two shots; five or six received placebo; per-sample allocation not given. Day 63 after the first injection of vaccine or placebo was the sampling time. Looked up from germline, CDR1 is SQVTM and CDR2 is ANQGSEA. The CDR3 runs 11 residues. Trimming removed 0 bases at V and 6 bases at J, with 5 bases between. Sequencing was performed with immunoSEQ multiplex PCR; in TCRdb, only in-frame clones are kept and a portion is missing. Among 450,000 to 550,000 clones listed, nearly 90% were seen once.

V and J are TRBV29-1 and TRBJ1-2; no reliable D call. This clonotype originated in a person between 18 and 65 years old who received the Ad26.COV2.S COVID-19 vaccine or a placebo. This specimen consisted of peripheral blood, obtained in a trial of Ad26.COV2.S vaccine versus placebo. The CDR3 DNA reads as TGCAGCGTTGAAGAGGGCAATGGCTACACCTTC. Its translation is CSVEEGNGYTF. Full variable domain (rest looked up from reference TRBV29-1 and TRBJ1-2): SAVISQKPSRDICQRGTSLTIQCQVDSQVTMMFWYRQQPGQSLTLIATANQGSEATYESGFVIDKFPISRPNLTFSTLTVSNMSPEDSSIYLCSVEEGNGYTFGSGTRLTVV.